The present T cell receptor (beta chain) was sequenced within a study of blood T cell repertoires in COVID-19. Looking at the study overall: PBMCs, B-cell-depleted T cells, or T cells were the source of the cDNA or gDNA that made up the material.

The CDR3 contains 16 residues. V lost 5 bases, J lost 4 bases, and 19 bases lay in between. In germline, CDR1 is LNHDA, CDR2 SQIVND (reference sequence). Generated by immunoSEQ multiplex PCR, the TCRdb table keeps only in-frame clones and is missing some. The table lists 240,000 or so clones, more than 75% of them singletons. Those who participated ranged in age from about 18 to 95 years and resided in 20 to 30 US areas. Sequenced input: PBMCs or T cells enriched from blood (not recorded which). This chain links TRBV19 with TRBJ2-3, with D maybe TRBD2 (6 bases). This TCR derives from a woman between 35 and 50 years old with acute COVID-19. The CDR3: CASSGGTLGTADTQYF. CDR3 sequence (DNA): TGTGCCAGTAGTGGGGGGACCCTTGGGACGGCAGATACGCAGTATTTT.